One sample yielded the 14 T cell receptor beta chains listed below, sequenced in a study of graft-versus-host responses after intestinal transplantation. Irradiated, violet-dye-labeled stimulator cells, around 200,000 in number, were plated with around 200,000 CFSE-labeled responder cells. Profiled with immunoSEQ multiplex PCR; TCRdb holds only in-frame clones, not every one. This table has approximately 15,000 clones, 30% to 40% appearing once. The specimen was alloreactive CD8+ T cells from a mixed lymphocyte reaction culture, collected before intestinal transplant. Described subset: CFSE-low proliferating T cells sorted from roughly six-day pre-transplant mixed lymphocyte reaction (GvH or HvG direction). These receptors all come from a human patient who received an intestinal transplant.

There are a few counts of this clone. The V and J genes are TRBV27 and TRBJ1-1; 8 bases are a match to TRBD1. The CDR3 covers 14 residues. In germline, CDR1 is MNHEY, CDR2 SMNVEV (reference sequence). With V trimmed by 6 bases and J by 2 bases, 5 bases remained unmatched. CDR3: CASSPGGGNTEAFF. The CDR3 DNA is TGTGCCAGCAGCCCAGGGGGCGGAAACACTGAAGCTTTCTTT.

The V call is TRBV5-3, the J call TRBJ2-5; D may be TRBD2 (6 bases). TRBV5-3 falls under the ORF class, with uncertain function. Trimming removed 10 bases from V and 0 bases from J, with 7 bases in between. This CDR3 comprises 11 residues. The CDR3 is CAGGYQETQYF. The CDR3 bases are TGTGCCGGAGGGTACCAAGAGACCCAGTACTTC.

The chain joins TRBV9 to TRBJ2-3, with unresolved D. This CDR3 has 18 amino acids. Germline CDR1 is SGDLS and CDR2 is YYNGEE. V lost 0 bases and J 7 bases, leaving 24 bases between the germline ends. The CDR3 loop reads CASSVDRPGLVGIYTQYF. CDR3 coding DNA: TGTGCCAGCAGCGTAGACCGCCCTGGGCTAGTGGGGATCTATACGCAGTATTTT.

V is TRBV7-8 and J is TRBJ1-4; D might be TRBD1 (6 bases). Germline V lookup: CDR1 SGHVS, CDR2 FQNEAQ. The V gene lost 0 bases and the J gene lost 7 bases, with 18 bases spanning the gap. The CDR3 length is 17 residues. CDR3: CASSLARKGGGREKLFF. DNA for the CDR3: TGTGCCAGCAGCTTAGCGAGGAAGGGGGGTGGGCGTGAAAAACTGTTTTTT.

This clone was counted only a few times. The chain combines TRBV6-5 with TRBJ2-5; D ambiguous. CDR1 and CDR2 (germline): MNHEY, SVGAGI. V was clipped by 5 bases and J by 4 bases, with 14 bases between them. The CDR3 has 14 amino acids. The CDR3 region is CASSSNPSGETQYF. CDR3 bases: TGTGCCAGCAGTAGCAACCCATCGGGAGAGACCCAGTACTTC.

In this sample, this clone turned up a few times. V gene TRBV9 combines with J gene TRBJ2-7; D possibly corresponds to TRBD1 (6 bases). V lost 4 bases to trimming and J lost 6 bases, with 23 bases between them. CDR1 and CDR2 from the germline V gene are SGDLS and YYNGEE. The CDR3 loop spans 16 amino acids. Here the CDR3 DNA reads TGTGCCAGCAGCCTAGGAGTCCAGGGGCAATACGCCGAGCAGTACTTC. This encodes CASSLGVQGQYAEQYF.

This clone is labeled medium-sized (0.01 to 0.1%). The chain links TRBV5-8 to TRBJ1-1; weak D call: TRBD1 (5 bases). With 2 bases removed from V and 1 base from J, the gap between germline ends came to 12 bases. In germline, CDR1 is SGHTS, CDR2 YDEGEE. The CDR3 is made up of 15 amino acids. The CDR3 region has the DNA TGTGCCAGCAGCTTTGCTGGGGCTTCGAACACTGAAGCTTTCTTT. Its translation is CASSFAGASNTEAFF.

The chain couples TRBV4-1 to TRBJ1-2; weak D call: TRBD1 (5 bases). This CDR3 has 13 residues. V lost 1 base and J lost 6, with 9 bases in between. Germline loops: CDR1 MGHRA, CDR2 YSYEKL. CDR3: CASSQAAGHGYTF. CDR3 bases: TGCGCCAGCAGCCAAGCCGCAGGGCATGGCTACACCTTC.

This clone has more than one count but fewer than ten. CDR3 sequence reads: CASRGTQRADTQYF. Written as DNA, the CDR3 is TGTGCCAGCAGGGGGACTCAGCGGGCAGATACGCAGTATTTT. V and J are TRBV2 and TRBJ2-3; TRBD2 might be the D (6 bases). Germline V gene sequence: CDR1 SNHLY, CDR2 FYNNEI. The CDR3 spans 14 residues. The V gene lost 6 bases and the J gene lost 4 bases, with 14 bases spanning the gap.

The chain uses TRBV9 and TRBJ1-6; no firm D call. Trimming stripped 3 bases from V and 0 bases from J, with 10 bases between. Per the germline V gene, CDR1 is SGDLS and CDR2 is YYNGEE. This CDR3 has 16 residues. The CDR3 bases are TGTGCCAGCAGCGCGGGCGGAATCTCCTATAATTCACCCCTCCACTTT. This sequence encodes CASSAGGISYNSPLHF.

The chain has TRBV10-2 and TRBJ2-5; 14 bases are a match to TRBD2. This CDR3 spans 17 amino acids. Germline V CDR1 and CDR2: WSHSY, SAAADI. V shed 5 bases, J shed 3 bases, and the junction held 8 bases outside the gene matches. The CDR3 loop reads CASSRTSGGLLEETQYF. The CDR3 DNA reads as TGCGCCAGCAGTCGGACTAGCGGGGGGCTCCTCGAAGAGACCCAGTACTTC.

The rearrangement links TRBV4-1 to TRBJ2-3, with 8 bases lining up with TRBD2. With V trimmed by 8 bases and J by 2 bases, 9 bases remained unmatched. Germline-derived CDR1 and CDR2 are MGHRA and YSYEKL. The CDR3 contains 15 residues. CDR3 in amino acids: CASSRGGALTDTQYF. In DNA form, the CDR3 reads TGCGCCAGCTCCCGGGGGGGGGCTCTCACAGATACGCAGTATTTT.

This clone was recorded a few times. V usage is TRBV19 and J usage is TRBJ2-5; 9 bases are shared with TRBD2. Germline CDR1 and CDR2: LNHDA and SQIVND (reference sequence). CDR3 length: 16 amino acids. Trimming removed 4 bases from V and 6 bases from J; junction bases left unmatched: 12. CDR3 coding DNA: TGTGCCAGTAGTAGAGGGGGCGGGGGGGCCGGGAAGACCCAGTACTTC. It is translated as CASSRGGGGAGKTQYF.

This rearrangement joins TRBV4-1 to TRBJ1-5, with D possibly being TRBD1 (6 bases). V dropped 1 base and J dropped 4 bases, with 20 bases sitting between them. The CDR3 consists of 18 residues. The germline V gene has CDR1 MGHRA and CDR2 YSYEKL. The CDR3 loop reads CASSQVSNGGRGNQPQHF. CDR3 nucleotides: TGCGCCAGCAGCCAAGTCTCCAACGGGGGGCGGGGGAATCAGCCCCAGCATTTT.